These 25 T cell receptor beta chains share one sample of origin, sequenced in a study of blood T cell repertoires in COVID-19. Method: immunoSEQ multiplex PCR; TCRdb's copy keeps in-frame clones and lacks some. The table lists fewer than 80,000 clones, around 88% of them singletons. Sample: peripheral blood. These receptor sequences come from a man under 40 with acute or convalescent COVID-19.

V and J are TRBV6-5 and TRBJ2-7; 7 bases fit TRBD2. Per the germline V gene, CDR1 is MNHEY and CDR2 is SVGAGI. Unmatched junction bases numbered 5, after V lost 3 bases and J lost 6 bases. The CDR3 totals 13 residues. CDR3 sequence (DNA): TGTGCCAGCAGTTATCGCGGGAGATCCGAGCAGTACTTC. This gives the protein CASSYRGRSEQYF.

The chain carries TRBV6-5 and TRBJ2-7, with D possibly being TRBD2 (6 bases). This CDR3 is built from 15 residues. Per the germline V gene, CDR1 is MNHEY and CDR2 is SVGAGI. The ends were cut back, 6 bases at V and 0 bases at J, with 15 bases in the middle. The CDR3 sequence: CASSPSGAFSYEQYF. The CDR3 coding sequence is TGTGCCAGCAGCCCCTCGGGAGCGTTCTCCTACGAGCAGTACTTC.

V gene TRBV29-1 combines with J gene TRBJ2-7; 7 bases match TRBD1. The junction had 5 bases not matched to a gene; V was cut back by 0 bases and J by 3 bases. Germline loops: CDR1 SQVTM, CDR2 ANQGSEA. The CDR3 contains 14 residues. This chain's CDR3 is CSVEEQGSYYEQYF. CDR3 nucleotide sequence: TGCAGCGTTGAAGAACAGGGGAGTTACTACGAGCAGTACTTC.

The V and J genes are TRBV12-3 or TRBV12-4 and TRBJ1-5, with D possibly being TRBD1 (6 bases). V shed 6 bases and J shed 8 bases, with 14 bases lying between them. This CDR3 contains 13 residues. Here the CDR3 reads CASSRTGLEPQHF. The CDR3 DNA is TGTGCCAGCAGCCGCACAGGGTTGGAGCCCCAGCATTTT.

The rearrangement links TRBV5-1 to TRBJ2-7; 10 nucleotides align to TRBD2. The germline gives CDR1 SGHRS, CDR2 YFSETQ. With V trimmed by 5 bases and J by 0 bases, 5 bases remained unmatched. This CDR3 is built from 15 residues. CDR3 sequence reads: CASRGLAENSYEQYF. The CDR3 region has the DNA TGCGCCAGCAGAGGACTAGCGGAAAACTCCTACGAGCAGTACTTC.

The J gene is TRBJ1-2, the V gene TRBV6-5; no definite D call. This CDR3 has 14 residues. CDR1 and CDR2 from the germline V gene are MNHEY and SVGAGI. The ends were cut back, 6 bases at V and 3 bases at J, with 14 bases in the middle. CDR3 loop: CASSPVSFDYGYTF. The CDR3 nucleotides read TGTGCCAGCAGCCCCGTGAGTTTCGACTATGGCTACACCTTC.

J is TRBJ1-6 and V is TRBV6-6, with D perhaps matching TRBD1 (5 bases). V lost 6 bases and J lost 0, with 12 bases in between. The germline gives CDR1 MNHNY, CDR2 SVGAGI (reference sequence). CDR3 length: 16 residues. CDR3 in amino acids: CASREPRASYNSPLHF. CDR3 nucleotide sequence: TGTGCCAGCAGAGAACCCAGGGCCTCCTATAATTCACCCCTCCACTTT.

About this clone: Distinct nucleotide sequences in the sample also encode this CDR3. The rearrangement links TRBV9 to TRBJ2-2, with no clear D. The CDR3 is 13 amino acids. Per germline, CDR1 SGDLS and CDR2 YYNGEE. V was shortened by 4 bases and J by 5 bases, with 9 bases between the two germline ends. The CDR3 sequence is CASSPSPTGELFF. Here the CDR3 DNA reads TGTGCCAGCAGCCCGTCCCCGACCGGGGAGCTGTTTTTT.

This clone was seen once. The rearrangement uses TRBV18 and TRBJ2-5; D not certain. V dropped 0 bases and J dropped 0 bases, with 5 bases sitting between them. The CDR3 consists of 14 residues. Germline CDR1 KGHSH, CDR2 LQKENI. The CDR3 reads CASSPPPNQETQYF. CDR3 DNA sequence: TGTGCCAGCTCACCACCCCCCAACCAAGAGACCCAGTACTTC.

This chain uses TRBV7-2 with TRBJ1-5; D gene uncertain. Germline V CDR1 and CDR2: SGHTA, FQGNSA. V was pared by 1 base and J by 5 bases, with 9 bases between. The CDR3 covers 14 residues. This CDR3 is CASSLGFSHQPQHF. The CDR3 nucleotides are TGTGCCAGCAGCTTAGGTTTCTCCCATCAGCCCCAGCATTTT.

The rearrangement joins TRBV6-5 to TRBJ2-7, with 11 bases matching TRBD2. The CDR3 totals 15 residues. V lost 5 bases to trimming and J lost 6 bases; unmatched junction nucleotides: 9. Germline V gene lookup returns CDR1 MNHEY and CDR2 SVGAGI. As DNA, the CDR3 is TGTGCCAGCAGTCCCCTAGCGGGAGGCGGGGTCGAGCAGTACTTC. This translates into CASSPLAGGGVEQYF.

This chain links TRBV9 with TRBJ2-2; D is unresolved. V was trimmed by 1 base and J by 4 bases, leaving 11 bases between them. This CDR3 is 15 amino acids long. The germline CDR1 and CDR2 sequences are SGDLS and YYNGEE. The CDR3 coding sequence is TGTGCCAGCAGCGTAATCCAGCGCGGCACCGGGGAGCTGTTTTTT. Amino acid sequence: CASSVIQRGTGELFF.

The rearrangement uses TRBV5-1 and TRBJ2-1; 14 bases agree with TRBD2. Per the germline V gene, CDR1 is SGHRS and CDR2 is YFSETQ. There are 16 residues in the CDR3. With 4 bases clipped from V and 8 bases from J, the junction kept 8 bases outside the gene matches. This chain's CDR3 is CASSPGGTSGSDEQFF. The CDR3 bases are TGCGCCAGCAGCCCCGGGGGGACTAGCGGGAGTGATGAGCAGTTCTTC.

The rearrangement links TRBV11-3 to TRBJ2-1; 10 bases align to TRBD2. The CDR3 has 16 residues. Looked up from germline, CDR1 is SGHNT and CDR2 is YENEEA. V lost 0 bases, J lost 10 bases, and 9 bases stayed unmatched. CDR3 loop: CASSLDGASGGGEQFF. The CDR3 nucleotides are TGTGCCAGCAGCTTAGACGGGGCTAGCGGGGGTGGCGAGCAGTTCTTC.

The V gene is TRBV19, the J gene TRBJ2-7; possible D gene TRBD1, 5 bases. Germline CDR1 reads LNHDA; CDR2 reads SQIVND (reference sequence). This CDR3 comprises 16 residues. V lost 4 bases to trimming and J lost 3 bases, with 19 bases between them. CDR3 DNA sequence: TGTGCCAGTAGTACAGGGTTCGGACCCCGCGTCTACGAGCAGTACTTC. It translates to CASSTGFGPRVYEQYF.

The CDR3 protein is CASSRRTYEQYF. The CDR3 DNA follows: TGTGCCAGCAGTCGGAGAACCTACGAGCAGTACTTC. The rearrangement links TRBV28 to TRBJ2-7; no definite D call. CDR3 length equals 12 residues. Trimming stripped 5 bases from V and 2 bases from J, with 7 bases between. The germline V gene has CDR1 MDHEN and CDR2 SYDVKM.

The gene calls are TRBV6-2 or TRBV6-3 and TRBJ2-7; 11 bases are shared with TRBD2. The CDR3 has 18 amino acids. From germline, CDR1 is MNHEY and CDR2 SVGEGT. The trim removed 0 bases at V and 6 bases at J, leaving 13 bases unmatched. Here the CDR3 reads CASSYSILAGALPPEQYF. The CDR3, as DNA: TGTGCCAGCAGTTACTCGATACTAGCGGGAGCCTTACCACCCGAGCAGTACTTC.

The genes are TRBV18 and TRBJ2-2, with D unresolved. The CDR3 is 13 amino acids. Between the trimmed V and J ends, which lost 5 bases and 6 bases, there was a span of 10 bases. The germline CDR1 and CDR2 sequences are KGHSH and LQKENI. CDR3 region: CASSAVYAGELFF. The CDR3 DNA reads as TGTGCCAGCTCAGCGGTATACGCCGGGGAGCTGTTTTTT.

The count of this clone is one. At one boundary the junction diverges from the germline segment, which might be a read error. This sequence joins TRBV7-3 and TRBJ2-5, with a possible D match to TRBD1 (6 bases). The CDR3 contains 17 residues. CDR1 is SGHTA and CDR2 is FQGTGA in the germline V gene. CDR3 region: CASSRIKNRDKPPALDF. The CDR3 DNA is TGTGCCAGCAGCCGCATTAAAAACCGGGACAAGCCACCCGCTCTTGACTTC.

This clone occurred a few times. V and J are TRBV28 and TRBJ1-5; TRBD1 agrees at 9 bases. J lost 4 bases, V lost 5 bases, and 3 bases had no gene match. The CDR3 is made up of 14 amino acids. Germline V CDR1 and CDR2: MDHEN, SYDVKM. The CDR3 here is CASSDRGGNQPQHF. The CDR3 nucleotides are TGTGCCAGCAGTGACAGGGGGGGGAATCAGCCCCAGCATTTT.

V and J are TRBV6-5 and TRBJ1-4; D remains ambiguous. V lost 4 bases, J lost 10 bases, and 10 bases lay in between. This CDR3 region has 12 residues. The V gene's germline CDR1 is MNHEY and CDR2 SVGAGI. In DNA, the CDR3 is TGTGCCAGCAGTTCCCAGGCTGGAAAACTGTTTTTT. Amino acids: CASSSQAGKLFF.

J is TRBJ2-7 and V is TRBV3-1 (or the pseudogene TRBV3-2); 8 bases are a match to TRBD2. Germline V gene sequence: CDR1 LGHDT, CDR2 YNNKEL (reference sequence). CDR3 length: 16 amino acids. J was trimmed by 6 bases and V by 4 bases; bases with no gene match: 14. CDR3 protein: CASSLSFRTSSSEQYF. The CDR3 DNA follows: TGTGCCAGCAGCCTTAGTTTCAGGACTAGCAGCTCCGAGCAGTACTTC.

The J gene is TRBJ2-5, the V gene TRBV11-3; D remains unclear. The germline V gene encodes CDR1 SGHNT and CDR2 YENEEA. The CDR3 has 13 amino acids. V was clipped by 3 bases and J by 5 bases, with 10 bases between them. CDR3 loop: CASSFSQSETQYF. CDR3 nucleotide sequence: TGTGCCAGCAGCTTTTCACAGTCGGAGACCCAGTACTTC.

The table lists this clone with a few counts. The V and J genes are TRBV15 and TRBJ2-1; no firm D call. Germline V gene sequence: CDR1 LNHNV, CDR2 YYDKDF (reference sequence). This CDR3 is built from 14 residues. The germline V and J ends were trimmed by 1 base and 6 bases, with 10 bases remaining between them. CDR3 region: CATSRGSRSNEQFF. Here the CDR3 DNA reads TGTGCCACCAGCAGAGGGAGCAGATCCAATGAGCAGTTCTTC.

CDR3 nucleotide sequence: TGTGCCAGCGGGACACAGGGGTTGTTTACTAGCAATCAGCCCCAGCATTTT. This codes for CASGTQGLFTSNQPQHF. The chain joins TRBV27 to TRBJ1-5; 7 bases agree with TRBD1. The CDR3 covers 17 residues. CDR1 and CDR2 (germline): MNHEY, SMNVEV (reference sequence). V trimming: 8 bases; J trimming: 0 bases; junction bases outside the gene matches: 13.